Below are 4 T cell receptor beta chains sequenced from a single sample in a study of shared T cell receptors in the human thymus. Profiled with immunoSEQ multiplex PCR; TCRdb holds only in-frame clones, not every one. The table has some 640,000 clones, around 87% seen once; the top ten hold roughly 0.0094%. These sequences were also reported in another study, on human thymus T cells.

The sample was thymocytes. All receptors come from a boy less than two years old with a congenital heart defect.

The genes are TRBV14 and TRBJ2-7, with D possibly TRBD2 on 6 matching bases. The CDR3 contains 15 residues. CDR1 is SGHDN and CDR2 is FVKESK in the germline V gene. The V end was cut by 6 bases, the J end by 4 bases, with 19 bases between. CDR3 sequence (DNA): TGTGCCAGCAGTGAACTCTCGGGACTCTTTTACGAGCAGTACTTC. It encodes CASSELSGLFYEQYF.

The chain employs TRBV15 and TRBJ2-7; 9 positions agree with TRBD2. Trimming took 2 bases from V and 5 from J; bases not matched to a gene: 4. The CDR3 spans 14 residues. The germline gives CDR1 LNHNV, CDR2 YYDKDF (reference sequence). As DNA, the CDR3 is TGTGCCACCAGCAGACTAGCGGGGTACCACGAGCAGTACTTC. Translation gives CATSRLAGYHEQYF.

This chain uses TRBV7-2 with TRBJ2-5, with 12 nucleotides matching TRBD2. This CDR3 is 19 amino acids long. CDR1 and CDR2 (germline): SGHTA, FQGNSA. With V trimmed by 4 bases and J by 4 bases, 16 bases remained unmatched. CDR3 nucleotides: TGTGCCAGCAGCTCAAATCCCAGGACTAGCGGGACTCCCCCAGAGACCCAGTACTTC. Its protein is CASSSNPRTSGTPPETQYF.

This clone appeared once. V gene TRBV28 combines with J gene TRBJ2-4, with D maybe TRBD1 (5 bases). The germline V gene encodes CDR1 MDHEN and CDR2 SYDVKM. With 3 bases removed from V and 7 bases from J, the gap between germline ends came to 13 bases. The CDR3 runs to 14 residues. DNA for the CDR3: TGTGCCAGCAGTTTGGAAACAGGATCCAACATTCAGTACTTC. Translated, it gives CASSLETGSNIQYF.